This is a list of T cell receptor beta chains from one sample in a study of blood T cell repertoires in COVID-19. Only in-frame clones appear in the TCRdb table, and some are missing; sequencing was by immunoSEQ multiplex PCR. Of under 200,000 clones in the sample, around four fifths are singletons; the top ten hold 7.7%. Sequencing was performed on peripheral blood. These receptors were taken from a man aged 35 to 55 who had recovered from COVID-19. Each CDR3 is given with its conserved first and last residue. The size field is filled for only some rows; it gives once, few, many or a size class.

j_call v_call clone_size cdr3_aa
TRBJ1-2 TRBV11-3 - CASSLTQGSYGYTF
TRBJ1-2 TRBV19 - CASSRSREANYGYTF
TRBJ2-7 TRBV30 - CAWRTSGIYEQYF
TRBJ2-3 TRBV7-8 - CASSLPGTDTQYF
TRBJ2-5 TRBV14 - CASSLLGPRETQYF
TRBJ1-5 TRBV6-2/TRBV6-3 - CASSSGTGKGPQHF
TRBJ1-3 TRBV4-3 - CASSPAPGGSGNTIYF
TRBJ1-5 TRBV18 - CASSPNGLNQPQHF
TRBJ1-2 TRBV5-4 few CASSLGGGTRYGYTF
TRBJ2-7 TRBV3-1/TRBV3-2 - CASSPRTGDEQYF
TRBJ2-7 TRBV7-8 - CASSLETVYEQYF
TRBJ1-3 TRBV3-1/TRBV3-2 - CASSQSSGQGWNTIYF
TRBJ1-1 TRBV6-1 - CAGHETPVGTEAFF
TRBJ2-3 TRBV24-1 - CATSEPGQGNTDTQYF
TRBJ2-5 TRBV10-3 many CAISESGTEETQYF
TRBJ2-1 TRBV24-1 - CATSVGGEQFF
TRBJ1-2 TRBV6-6 - CASSQTGYGYTF